These 17 T cell receptor beta chains share one sample of origin, sequenced in a study of a mutant IDH1 vaccine in newly diagnosed glioma. For these receptors, no antigen is known. Noted time point: week 47, end of study. Each vaccine dose was 300 ug of mutant IDH1 20-mer peptide, with topical imiquimod. The data were produced by immunoSEQ multiplex PCR, yet TCRdb's version contains in-frame clones alone and is incomplete. The sample holds tens of thousands of clones; 65% to 85% are singletons and the top ten take around 4.7%. The sequences come from PBMCs, collected from a glioma patient whose treatment included an IDH1 peptide vaccine. Every receptor here comes from a woman younger than 45 with glioma. Some clones in this sample may be carry-over from other donors' samples.

The chain carries TRBV21-1 and TRBJ2-7; the DNA was not compared with TRBD1, the D call given in the table. TRBV21-1 counts as a pseudogene. There are 16 residues in the CDR3. CDR3 coding DNA: TGTGCCAGCAGCAAAGGTACGGACAGGGTCGCCTACGAGCAGTACTTC. It codes for CASSKGTDRVAYEQYF.

The table lists this clone with a count of one. The CDR3 loop is CASSPGLAGGADTQYF. The CDR3 region has the DNA TGCGCCAGCAGCCCCGGACTAGCGGGAGGGGCGGATACGCAGTATTTT. The V gene is TRBV5-1, the J gene TRBJ2-3; TRBD2 matches 15 bases. CDR3 length: 16 residues. J was trimmed by 6 bases and V by 4 bases; bases with no gene match: 6. Germline CDR1 reads SGHRS; CDR2 reads YFSETQ.

The V call is TRBV6-1, the J call TRBJ2-7, with TRBD1 matching over 7 bases. Germline CDR1 and CDR2: MNHNS and SASEGT. CDR3 size: 15 residues. Trimming removed 3 bases from V and 0 bases from J; junction bases left unmatched: 5. CDR3 sequence: CASSDDRAFSYEQYF. The CDR3 DNA sequence: TGTGCCAGCAGTGACGACAGGGCCTTCTCCTACGAGCAGTACTTC.

The J gene is TRBJ2-7, the V gene TRBV19; D is unresolved. The germline V gene encodes CDR1 LNHDA and CDR2 SQIVND (reference sequence). Deletions cut 5 bases from V and 0 bases from J, with 8 bases between. CDR3 size: 13 residues. For the CDR3, the DNA is TGTGCCAGTAGTCCCGCGAGCTCCTACGAGCAGTACTTC. This codes for CASSPASSYEQYF. The full variable domain, completed using reference TRBV19 and TRBJ2-7, is DGGITQSPKYLFRKEGQNVTLSCEQNLNHDAMYWYRQDPGQGLRLIYYSQIVNDFQKGDIAEGYSVSREKKESFPLTVTSAQKNPTAFYLCASSPASSYEQYFGPGTRLTVT.

The chain links TRBV5-6 to TRBJ2-5; D gene uncertain. In germline, CDR1 is SGHDT, CDR2 YYEEEE. CDR3 length: 15 amino acids. The V end was cut by 1 base, the J end by 5 bases, with 15 bases between. This chain's CDR3 is CASSLWVWLGETQYF. CDR3 sequence (DNA): TGTGCCAGCAGCTTGTGGGTTTGGCTCGGGGAGACCCAGTACTTC.

This sequence joins TRBV19 and TRBJ1-4; D gene ambiguous. V was cut by 10 bases and J by 0 bases, with 12 bases left in between. The CDR3 extends over 14 amino acids. The V gene's germline CDR1 is LNHDA and CDR2 SQIVND (reference sequence). CDR3 residues: CATGRITTNEKLFF. The CDR3 DNA follows: TGTGCCACAGGCAGAATTACAACTAATGAAAAACTGTTTTTT. The whole variable domain, filled in from reference TRBV19 and TRBJ1-4, reads DGGITQSPKYLFRKEGQNVTLSCEQNLNHDAMYWYRQDPGQGLRLIYYSQIVNDFQKGDIAEGYSVSREKKESFPLTVTSAQKNPTAFYLCATGRITTNEKLFFGSGTQLSVL.

This clone was seen only a few times. The rearrangement joins TRBV10-3 to TRBJ2-2; 7 positions agree with TRBD1. The CDR3 length is 15 residues. V lost 2 bases, J lost 0 bases, and 0 bases stayed unmatched. Looked up from germline, CDR1 is ENHRY and CDR2 is SYGVKD. This CDR3 reads CAISEGQANTGELFF. Written as DNA, the CDR3 is TGTGCCATCAGTGAGGGACAGGCGAACACCGGGGAGCTGTTTTTT.

The V gene is TRBV6-5, the J gene TRBJ2-7, with 9 bases identical to TRBD1. This CDR3 has 15 amino acids. V was pared by 0 bases and J by 2 bases, with 2 bases of the junction left unmatched. In germline, CDR1 is MNHEY, CDR2 SVGAGI. The CDR3 spells CASSYSGQGTYEQYF. The CDR3 nucleotides read TGTGCCAGCAGTTACTCGGGACAGGGTACCTACGAGCAGTACTTC.

V and J are TRBV15 and TRBJ2-1; TRBD2 aligns across 7 bases. V trimming: 0 bases; J trimming: 12 bases; junction bases outside the gene matches: 8. The CDR3 extends over 14 amino acids. Germline-derived CDR1 and CDR2 are LNHNV and YYDKDF (reference sequence). DNA for the CDR3: TGTGCCACCAGCAGAGATCGAGGAGCGGGACTGCAGTTCTTC. This translates into CATSRDRGAGLQFF.

The rearrangement links TRBV9 to TRBJ1-2; D possibly corresponds to TRBD1 (6 bases). V shed 0 bases and J shed 7 bases, with 16 bases lying between them. Germline loops: CDR1 SGDLS, CDR2 YYNGEE. The CDR3 loop spans 15 amino acids. CDR3 in amino acids: CASSVEGERRTGYTF. The CDR3 coding sequence is TGTGCCAGCAGCGTAGAGGGGGAGCGCAGGACTGGCTACACCTTC.

This clone has a single count. This chain links TRBV7-6 with TRBJ2-2; the match to TRBD2 covers 9 bases. CDR3 length: 16 amino acids. Germline loops: CDR1 SGHVS, CDR2 FNYEAQ. The ends lost 5 bases at V and 7 bases at J; junction bases unmatched: 11. The CDR3 DNA sequence: TGTGCCAGCAGCCATCAGACTAGCGGTTATATCGGGGAGCTGTTTTTT. Translating it yields CASSHQTSGYIGELFF.

There are a few counts of this clone. This sequence joins TRBV14 and TRBJ1-1, with unresolved D. V lost 1 base, J lost 5 bases, and 17 bases lay in between. Germline CDR1 reads SGHDN; CDR2 reads FVKESK. This CDR3 region has 16 residues. CDR3 bases: TGTGCCAGCAGCCAAGCCTACAGTGCCAGGAGGACTGAAGCTTTCTTT. Protein product: CASSQAYSARRTEAFF.

This chain links TRBV2 with TRBJ2-4; D uncertain. The CDR3 is made up of 12 amino acids. V dropped 7 bases and J dropped 8 bases, with 12 bases sitting between them. CDR1 and CDR2 (germline): SNHLY, FYNNEI. The CDR3 bases are TGTGCCAGCACTCGGCCTCGGGACATTCAGTACTTC. Translation: CASTRPRDIQYF.

This clone was detected only a few times. The chain links TRBV7-2 to TRBJ2-7; D is tentatively TRBD1 or TRBD2 (5 bases each). CDR3 length equals 14 residues. With 3 bases removed from V and 0 bases from J, the gap between germline ends came to 9 bases. Germline CDR1 reads SGHTA; CDR2 reads FQGNSA. CDR3 sequence (DNA): TGTGCCAGCAGCTTGGGACCCAGCTCCTACGAGCAGTACTTC. As protein: CASSLGPSSYEQYF.

This clone has a handful of counts. The chain links TRBV7-2 to TRBJ1-3; 7 bases fit TRBD1. CDR3 size: 15 residues. Germline CDR1 and CDR2: SGHTA and FQGNSA. The ends lost 2 bases at V and 7 bases at J; junction bases unmatched: 8. CDR3 sequence: CASSLMRGRGNTIYF. The CDR3 DNA is TGTGCCAGCAGCTTAATGAGGGGGCGAGGGAACACCATATATTTT.

The chain joins TRBV7-2 to TRBJ1-5; 7 bases match TRBD1. V lost 5 bases and J lost 2; bases outside the gene matches: 3. The CDR3 extends over 14 amino acids. Germline CDR1 reads SGHTA; CDR2 reads FQGNSA. As DNA, the CDR3 is TGTGCCAGCAGCCTGACAGGGCGCAATCAGCCCCAGCATTTT. Protein product: CASSLTGRNQPQHF. Full variable domain (rest looked up from reference TRBV7-2 and TRBJ1-5): GAGVSQSPSNKVTEKGKDVELRCDPISGHTALYWYRQSLGQGLEFLIYFQGNSAPDKSGLPSDRFSAERTGGSVSTLTIQRTQQEDSAVYLCASSLTGRNQPQHFGDGTRLSIL.

This clone was counted once. The genes are TRBV30 and TRBJ2-5; tentatively, D is TRBD1 (6 bases). The V gene lost 4 bases and the J gene lost 5 bases, with 11 bases spanning the gap. CDR3 size: 12 residues. Germline lookup yields CDR1 GTSNPN and CDR2 SVGIG (reference sequence). The CDR3 sequence: CAWNSGQETQYF. Here the CDR3 DNA reads TGTGCCTGGAATTCTGGACAGGAGACCCAGTACTTC.